These T cell receptor beta chains were read from a single sample in a study of CD4 T cells in relation to SARS-CoV-2 and coronaviruses. No antigens are known for them. Sequenced by immunoSEQ multiplex PCR; TCRdb stores in-frame clones only, minus some. The profile shows tens of thousands of clones, roughly 74% of them singletons. The material sequenced was CD4+ T cells from PBMCs, cultured in vitro. The receptors derive from a human donor in good health. Both conserved end residues are part of each CDR3. The D gene is left open where the match is weak. The size entry is marked missing in some rows and otherwise reads once, few, many or a size class.

D	J	V	size	DNA	CDR3
.	TRBJ1-2	TRBV30	.	TGTGCCTGGAGCCCCTCCCACTATGGCTACACCTTC	CAWSPSHYGYTF
.	TRBJ2-3	TRBV20-1	.	TGCAGTGCTACAGTCACAGATACGCAGTATTTT	CSATVTDTQYF
.	TRBJ1-4	TRBV30	.	TGTGCCTGGGCCCCGGCCCCAACTAATGAAAAACTGTTTTTT	CAWAPAPTNEKLFF
.	TRBJ1-5	TRBV7-2	.	TGTGCCAGCAGCTTAGACGGCTTTGGGACCTATAGCAATCAGCCCCAGCATTTT	CASSLDGFGTYSNQPQHF
.	TRBJ2-3	TRBV5-4	.	TGTGCCAGCAGCCGACTCGGCCGCACAGATACGCAGTATTTT	CASSRLGRTDTQYF
TRBD2	TRBJ2-7	TRBV4-1	few	TGCGCCAGCAGCAAAGGACTAGCGGGCGCCTACGAGCAGTACTTC	CASSKGLAGAYEQYF
.	TRBJ1-5	TRBV30	.	TGTGCCTGGAGTTCCACCCGCGTGTATAGCAATCAGCCCCAGCATTTT	CAWSSTRVYSNQPQHF
.	TRBJ2-5	TRBV24-1	.	TGTGCCACCAGTGGACACAACCAAGAGACCCAGTACTTC	CATSGHNQETQYF
.	TRBJ2-7	TRBV7-3	few	TGTGCCAGCAGCCCCTGGGCGGGGGCGAGCTCCTACGAGCAGTACTTC	CASSPWAGASSYEQYF
TRBD1	TRBJ2-7	TRBV7-9	few	TGTGCCAGCAGATCCGGGACAGCAAGGGTCTACGAGCAGTACTTC	CASRSGTARVYEQYF
TRBD2	TRBJ2-2	TRBV11-2	.	TGTGCCAGCAGCCAGAGCATCCTAGCGGGACGGGCATACACCGGGGAGCTGTTTTTT	CASSQSILAGRAYTGELFF
.	TRBJ1-4	TRBV19	.	TGTGCCACCGCCGACACTTTTAATGAAAAACTGTTTTTT	CATADTFNEKLFF
TRBD1	TRBJ1-5	TRBV5-1	once	TGCGCCAGCAGCTCGGACAGGGGGCAGCCCCAGCATTTT	CASSSDRGQPQHF
.	TRBJ2-1	TRBV5-1	.	TGCGCCAGCAGCCAGGGAGGTATGGGGGGAGACTATGAGCAGTTCTTC	CASSQGGMGGDYEQFF
.	TRBJ2-5	TRBV5-6	.	TGTGCCAGCAGCTTGGGTCAGACAGAAGAGACCCAGTACTTC	CASSLGQTEETQYF
TRBD2	TRBJ2-7	TRBV7-9	.	TGTGCCAGCAGCGAGACTAGCGGGAGGGCCTTCTACGAGCAGTACTTC	CASSETSGRAFYEQYF
TRBD1	TRBJ2-7	TRBV11-2	.	TGTGCCAGCAGCTTAAGGGGTCGGGACAGCTTCTACGAGCAGTACTTC	CASSLRGRDSFYEQYF
.	TRBJ2-3	TRBV5-8	.	TGTGCCAGCAGCTCCTCGGCCAGCACAGATACGCAGTATTTT	CASSSSASTDTQYF
TRBD1	TRBJ1-1	TRBV27	.	TGTGCCAGCAGACGACAGGGAGAAACTGAAGCTTTCTTT	CASRRQGETEAFF
TRBD1	TRBJ1-1	TRBV29-1	few	TGCAGCGCCGAGGGGACAGAACGGAGAGTAGCTTTCTTT	CSAEGTERRVAFF
.	TRBJ2-7	TRBV6-5	.	TGTGCCAGCACCGACGGAGGGCACTACGAGCAGTACTTC	CASTDGGHYEQYF
TRBD1	TRBJ2-5	TRBV5-1	.	TGCGCCAGCAGCCTAGGACAGGGAAGAGAGACCCAGTACTTC	CASSLGQGRETQYF
.	TRBJ1-1	TRBV9	.	TGTGCCAGCAGCGTTCGGGCAGGGGACACTGAAGCTTTCTTT	CASSVRAGDTEAFF
.	TRBJ2-7	TRBV5-1	.	TGCGCCAGCAGCTCCTCAACCAACAGGGCCGAGCAGTACTTC	CASSSSTNRAEQYF
TRBD1	TRBJ2-7	TRBV4-2	few	TGTGCCAGCAGCCAAGATACACAGGGGGAGCAGTACTTC	CASSQDTQGEQYF
.	TRBJ2-6	TRBV19	once	TGTGCCAGTAGTATCGTGACCTCTGGGGCCAACGTCCTGACTTTC	CASSIVTSGANVLTF
.	TRBJ2-2	TRBV2	medium-sized	TGTGCCAGCAGGACCATAAACACCGGGGAGCTGTTTTTT	CASRTINTGELFF
.	TRBJ1-1	TRBV6-2/TRBV6-3	once	TGTGCCAGCAGTTCAAATCCGGGGACTGAAGCTTTCTTT	CASSSNPGTEAFF
.	TRBJ2-5	TRBV12-3/TRBV12-4	.	TGTGCCAGCAGTGAGGCCAAAGAGACCCAGTACTTC	CASSEAKETQYF
.	TRBJ2-2	TRBV10-3	.	TGTGCCATCAGTGTATACCAGAACACCGGGGAGCTGTTTTTT	CAISVYQNTGELFF
TRBD2	TRBJ2-2	TRBV7-6	.	TGTGCCAGCAGCTTGACTAGCGGGATAGGAACCGGGGAGCTGTTTTTT	CASSLTSGIGTGELFF
.	TRBJ2-6	TRBV7-2	once	TGTGCCAGCAGCTTGAGTTCTGGGGCCAACGTCCTGACTTTC	CASSLSSGANVLTF
TRBD2	TRBJ2-7	TRBV11-3	.	TGTGCCAGCAGCCCCGGGGGGGTCTACGAGCAGTACTTC	CASSPGGVYEQYF
TRBD1	TRBJ1-2	TRBV11-2	few	TGTGCCAGCAGTCCCGACAGGGCCTATGGCTACACCTTC	CASSPDRAYGYTF
.	TRBJ1-2	TRBV3-1/TRBV3-2	.	TGTGCCAGCAGCCAAGCGGGAGGCTACACCTTC	CASSQAGGYTF
.	TRBJ2-2	TRBV19	.	TGTGCCAGTACGGAGTATACAGGGCTAAGGACCGGGGAGCTGTTTTTT	CASTEYTGLRTGELFF
.	TRBJ1-1	TRBV18	.	TGTGCCAGCTCACTTAATCGCTGGTGGGACACTGAAGCTTTCTTT	CASSLNRWWDTEAFF
.	TRBJ1-2	TRBV9	.	TGTGCCAGCAGCGTAGGCTATGGCTACACCTTC	CASSVGYGYTF
.	TRBJ1-2	TRBV25-1	.	TGTGCCAGCACCCCAGGGGTTGGCTACACCTTC	CASTPGVGYTF
.	TRBJ1-5	TRBV19	few	TGTGCCAGTAGTATTGGGGGAGCGCCCCAGCATTTT	CASSIGGAPQHF
TRBD2	TRBJ2-7	TRBV24-1	few	TGTGCCACCAGTGACTCGACTAGCGCGAGCTCCTACGAGCAGTACTTC	CATSDSTSASSYEQYF
.	TRBJ2-1	TRBV27	few	TGTGCCAGCAGTTTAAGCAGGCGCACCTACAATGAGCAGTTCTTC	CASSLSRRTYNEQFF
.	TRBJ1-5	TRBV2	few	TGTGCCAGCAGTGATACATCCGGTCAGCCCCAGCATTTT	CASSDTSGQPQHF
TRBD2	TRBJ2-1	TRBV11-1	.	TGTGCCAGCAGCTTGGGACTAGCGGGAGGAGGGAATGAGCAGTTCTTC	CASSLGLAGGGNEQFF
.	TRBJ1-1	TRBV7-8	.	TGTGCCAGCAGCTTAGCACAGCCCAACACTGAAGCTTTCTTT	CASSLAQPNTEAFF
.	TRBJ1-4	TRBV4-2	once	TGTGCCAGCAGCCAAGATAGCACAGGGTCTAATGAAAAACTGTTTTTT	CASSQDSTGSNEKLFF
.	TRBJ1-4	TRBV2	.	TGTGCCAGCAGTGCATACACTGGGACCCTGGGTAGGGAAAAACTGTTTTTT	CASSAYTGTLGREKLFF